The 10 T cell receptor beta chains listed next were all sequenced from one sample in a study of blood T cell repertoires in COVID-19. Here immunoSEQ multiplex PCR was the method, and the copy in TCRdb shows in-frame clones only, minus some. This table holds around 250,000 clones, approximately 80% found once. The specimen was peripheral blood. The receptors shown here come from a woman younger than 35 with acute or convalescent COVID-19.

The chain combines TRBV4-1 with TRBJ2-7; 11 nucleotides agree with TRBD1. V lost 4 bases, J lost 6 bases, and 2 bases stayed unmatched. Germline V gives CDR1 MGHRA, CDR2 YSYEKL. The CDR3 loop spans 13 amino acids. The CDR3 bases are TGCGCCAGCAGCCTGGGACAGGGGGGCGAGCAGTACTTC. This codes for CASSLGQGGEQYF.

The CDR3 sequence is CATSLGSFPNEQFF. DNA of the CDR3: TGTGCCACATCACTAGGGTCCTTCCCCAATGAGCAGTTCTTC. The chain combines TRBV9 with TRBJ2-1; D may be TRBD2 (5 bases). The CDR3 totals 14 residues. From germline, CDR1 is SGDLS and CDR2 YYNGEE. Between the trimmed V and J ends, which lost 9 bases and 6 bases, there was a span of 19 bases. The full variable domain, with the rest looked up from reference TRBV9 and TRBJ2-1, is DSGVTQTPKHLITATGQRVTLRCSPRSGDLSVYWYQQSLDQGLQFLIQYYNGEERAKGNILERFSAQQFPDLHSELNLSSLELGDSALYFCATSLGSFPNEQFFGPGTRLTVL.

V and J are TRBV5-1 and TRBJ1-3; tentatively, D is TRBD1 (5 bases). CDR1 and CDR2 (germline): SGHRS, YFSETQ. With 0 bases removed from V and 2 bases from J, the gap between germline ends came to 9 bases. CDR3 length: 15 amino acids. The CDR3, as DNA: TGCGCCAGCAGCTTGGAGGCAGGGACTGGAAACACCATATATTTT. Protein product: CASSLEAGTGNTIYF. The whole variable domain, remainder taken from reference TRBV5-1 and TRBJ1-3, is KAGVTQTPRYLIKTRGQQVTLSCSPISGHRSVSWYQQTPGQGLQFLFEYFSETQRNKGNFPGRFSGRQFSNSRSEMNVSTLELGDSALYLCASSLEAGTGNTIYFGEGSWLTVV.

The chain links TRBV11-2 to TRBJ2-1; 8 bases fit TRBD2. With V trimmed by 1 base and J by 2 bases, 13 bases remained unmatched. Germline V CDR1 and CDR2: SGHAT, FQNNGV. The CDR3 sequence is 19 residues long. The CDR3 nucleotides are TGTGCCAGCAGCTTAGGTCGGGCCAACAGACTAGCGCCCTACAATGAGCAGTTCTTC. This encodes CASSLGRANRLAPYNEQFF.

V and J are TRBV11-2 and TRBJ1-5; D unresolved. Germline CDR1 reads SGHAT; CDR2 reads FQNNGV. The CDR3 sequence is 14 residues long. V was pared by 4 bases and J by 0 bases, with 7 bases between. CDR3 sequence reads: CASSSQNSNQPQHF. CDR3 DNA sequence: TGTGCCAGCAGCTCACAGAATAGCAATCAGCCCCAGCATTTT.

This chain joins TRBV28 and TRBJ2-1; 7 positions agree with TRBD2. The CDR3 has 15 amino acids. Germline loops: CDR1 MDHEN, CDR2 SYDVKM. V trimming: 6 bases; J trimming: 6 bases; junction bases outside the gene matches: 11. CDR3 nucleotide sequence: TGTGCCAGCAGGCAGACCCCACTAGCGATCAATGAGCAGTTCTTC. Its protein is CASRQTPLAINEQFF.

The chain employs TRBV9 and TRBJ2-5; 8 nucleotides line up with TRBD2. In germline, CDR1 is SGDLS, CDR2 YYNGEE. J gave up 1 base and V 4 bases, and 3 bases lay outside the gene matches. This CDR3 region has 14 residues. The CDR3 DNA is TGTGCCAGCAGCACTAGCGGATCCCAAGAGACCCAGTACTTC. It encodes CASSTSGSQETQYF.

V and J are TRBV5-1 and TRBJ1-1; 8 nucleotides agree with TRBD1. V shed 4 bases, J shed 3 bases, and the junction held 5 bases outside the gene matches. This CDR3 contains 14 residues. CDR1 and CDR2 from the germline V gene are SGHRS and YFSETQ. This chain's CDR3 is CASSLGQAYTEAFF. CDR3 bases: TGCGCCAGCAGCCTGGGACAGGCATACACTGAAGCTTTCTTT.

The CDR3, as DNA: TGTGCCAGCAGTCCCAGGGAGGGCAACACTGAAGCTTTCTTT. Translation gives CASSPREGNTEAFF. The chain couples TRBV2 to TRBJ1-1; D is perhaps TRBD1 (5 bases). The CDR3 has 14 amino acids. Germline V gives CDR1 SNHLY, CDR2 FYNNEI. V lost 5 bases and J lost 2, with 12 bases in between.

V and J are TRBV5-1 and TRBJ1-4, with D unresolved. Germline CDR1 is SGHRS and CDR2 is YFSETQ. The germline V and J ends were trimmed by 0 bases and 7 bases, with 13 bases remaining between them. The CDR3 has 15 residues. This CDR3 reads CASSLASGLGEKLFF. CDR3 nucleotides: TGCGCCAGCAGCTTGGCTTCAGGTCTGGGTGAAAAACTGTTTTTT.